These 3 T cell receptor beta chains share one sample of origin, sequenced in a study of blood T cell repertoires in COVID-19 (dated by TCRdb to 2019 to 2021). The library was produced with the immunoSEQ multiplex PCR assay. Imported from immuneACCESS, the table was reduced by TCRdb to in-frame sequences with V and J called. These copies leave out some clones; in studies compared against another copy, an unresolved V gene accounts for under half, and the cause of the remainder is not known. Recorded for this sample are around 180,000 clones; approximately 85% of them occurred a single time. Over 2.5% of the sample is held by the ten biggest clonotypes. Sequencing was performed on peripheral blood. These receptors all come from a man aged 55-75 years with acute or convalescent COVID-19.

The CDR3 DNA reads as TGTGCCAGCAGCTTATCCGGGTTCTATCAGCCCCAGCATTTT. It translates to CASSLSGFYQPQHF. The rearrangement uses TRBV7-2 and TRBJ1-5; D is ambiguous. CDR3 length equals 14 residues. Trimming cost V 2 bases and J 5 bases, with 10 bases left between them. Germline lookup yields CDR1 SGHTA and CDR2 FQGNSA.

This chain links TRBV14 with TRBJ2-7, with 10 bases fitting TRBD2. This CDR3 spans 15 amino acids. Germline CDR1 is SGHDN and CDR2 is FVKESK. The V and J ends lost 5 bases and 2 bases, in that order; junction bases with no gene match: 6. CDR3 coding DNA: TGTGCCAGCAGCTTCCGGACTAGCGGAACCTACGAGCAGTACTTC. Translated: CASSFRTSGTYEQYF.

Written as DNA, the CDR3 is TGTGCCAGCAGCGTTGCTGAGGGTTCCTACGAGCAGTACTTC. As protein: CASSVAEGSYEQYF. The chain has TRBV9 and TRBJ2-7; tentatively, D is TRBD2 (5 bases). The length of the CDR3 is 14 residues. Germline assignment: CDR1 SGDLS and CDR2 YYNGEE. Trimming removed 2 bases from V and 1 base from J, with 10 bases in between.